This T cell receptor beta chain emerged from a study of blood T cell repertoires in COVID-19 (TCRdb year 2020). About the study as a whole: Samples from collaborators originated in the United States, Italy and Spain and spanned both the acute and convalescent phases of COVID-19. The material from the prospective study consisted of cDNA or gDNA derived from T cells, B-cell-depleted T cells, or PBMCs. Where HLA class I and class II types were available, the types were taken from metadata supplied by the sample provider, not from assay-based typing. The dataset comprised deeply sampled blood TCRbeta repertoires from subjects exposed to, actively infected with, or recovered from COVID-19. Samples came from the ongoing ImmuneRACE study (first 160 participants) plus 1,254 subjects from 6 global collaborators. The sample metadata nearly always contained a de-identified subject ID, COVID-19 status, age in years and sex. The repertoires were released in a freely available public database meant as a resource for research on the immune response to SARS-CoV-2.

Of note for this clone: The antigen this receptor binds is unknown. Base qualities are not provided; no much larger clone lies one nucleotide away.

V is reduced by 3 bases and J by 0 bases, leaving a spacing of 11 bases between them. The germline V gene yields SGHDN for CDR1 and FVKESK for CDR2. The CDR3 measures 15 amino acids from cysteine to phenylalanine. Only CDR3 DNA is held: 45 bases, read in frame from base 1. The immunoSEQ Assay, a bias-controlled multiplex PCR, was used to amplify TCRbeta CDR3 regions from genomic DNA. As for how the authors treated the data: Nucleated cell counts per sample were estimated from amplification of reference gene primers within the assay. Sequence reads were collapsed and filtered to measure the absolute abundance of every unique TCRbeta CDR3 rearrangement. For each sample, productive Simpson clonality was calculated as the square root of Simpson's diversity index across productive rearrangements. Here the immuneACCESS table is served through TCRdb, limited to in-frame sequences with V and J called. Missing clones are a known gap in these copies; in checked studies unresolved V genes cover under half, and the rest lacks a known reason. For V, J and clone size, that table is used; D and trimming come from the DNA. The sample records roughly 320,000 clones, around 89% of which are singletons. Together, the top ten hold 6.3% of the sample.

In Seattle, one collaborating source enrolled patients while the infection was active and tracked those patients longitudinally over the course of disease. The collaborating institutions used their own protocols to collect whole blood in K2EDTA tubes. For TCRbeta analysis, collaborators shipped samples as frozen whole blood, isolated PBMCs, or DNA extracted from either of those sample types. General findings and caveats noted by the study authors: The amount of clinical and demographic metadata varied by source and participant and was provided uncurated.

Sequenced sample: peripheral blood. This chain joins TRBV14 to TRBJ1-2, with the D gene call left open. This TCR came from a woman aged 45-60 years with COVID-19, enrolled during active disease. The CDR3 reads as follows: CASSHTSRANYGYTF. In nucleotides, the sequence is TGTGCCAGCAGCCACACTTCTAGAGCTAACTATGGCTACACCTTC.